This T cell receptor beta chain stems from a study of T cell responses to AZD1222 COVID-19 vaccine. Study-wide results and limits: Close to half of spike-specific TCRs reportedly recognize unmutated variant regions. At baseline, seropositivity was found in only six or seven AZD1222 recipients. Donors were largely white British and mainly female; clonal diversity was possibly underestimated. It was only after the peak T cell response that any repertoires were sampled.

In the case of this clone: The antigen is unknown.

Libraries were prepared by immunoSEQ multiplex PCR; TCRdb keeps only in-frame clonotypes and omits some of them. Across more than 110,000 clones, the top ten clones capture about 2.3% of the sample. This TCR derives from an adult in good health. The sample was peripheral blood.

CDR3 in DNA: TGTGCCAGCAGCTTAACCCCGTACCAAGAGACCCAGTACTTC. Its translation: CASSLTPYQETQYF. This chain joins TRBV7-2 and TRBJ2-5, with D unresolved. This CDR3 spans 14 amino acids. V gave up 2 bases and J gave up 0 bases, with 7 bases separating them. Germline V gives CDR1 SGHTA, CDR2 FQGNSA.